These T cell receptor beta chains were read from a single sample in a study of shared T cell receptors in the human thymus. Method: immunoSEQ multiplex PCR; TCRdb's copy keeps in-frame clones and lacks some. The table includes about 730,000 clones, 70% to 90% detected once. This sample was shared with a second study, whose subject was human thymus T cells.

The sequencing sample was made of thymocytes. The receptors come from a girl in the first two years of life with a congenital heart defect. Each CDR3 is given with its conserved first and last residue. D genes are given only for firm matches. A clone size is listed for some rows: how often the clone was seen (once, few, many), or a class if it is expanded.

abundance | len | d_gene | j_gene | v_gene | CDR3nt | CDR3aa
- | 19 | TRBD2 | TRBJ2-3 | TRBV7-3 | TGTGCCAGCAGTCAAGGGGCGGGGGGCCGGAAGCCTAGCACAGATACGCAGTATTTT | CASSQGAGGRKPSTDTQYF
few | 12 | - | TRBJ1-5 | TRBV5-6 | TGTGCCAGCAGCTTTCGGAGTCAGCCCCAGCATTTT | CASSFRSQPQHF
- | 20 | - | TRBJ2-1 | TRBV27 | TGTGCCAGCAATCGATCCGTGGGAACCCCGAGTAGTAGAGGGCACAATGAGCAGTTCTTC | CASNRSVGTPSSRGHNEQFF
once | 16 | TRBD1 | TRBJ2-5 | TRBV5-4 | TGTGCCAGCAGACCGACCTTCGGACAGGACCAAGAGACCCAGTACTTC | CASRPTFGQDQETQYF
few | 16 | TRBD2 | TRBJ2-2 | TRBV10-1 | TGCGCCAGCAGTGAGACTCGGGGGGTGAACACCGGGGAGCTGTTTTTT | CASSETRGVNTGELFF
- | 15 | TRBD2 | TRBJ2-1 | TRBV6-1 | TGTGCCAGCAGTGAAGTAGCGGGGGTCTACAATGAGCAGTTCTTC | CASSEVAGVYNEQFF
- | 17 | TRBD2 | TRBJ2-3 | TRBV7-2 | TGTGCCAGCAGCCCACCGGGACTAGCGGGGGGCCGAGATACGCAGTATTTT | CASSPPGLAGGRDTQYF
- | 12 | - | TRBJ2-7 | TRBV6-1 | TGTGCCAGCAGTGAATCCGCCTTCAGGCAGTACTTC | CASSESAFRQYF
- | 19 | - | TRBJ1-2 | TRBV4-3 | TGCGCCAGCAGCCATTCCCCGGGACACCTTCTCCCGGTGGACTATGGCTACACCTTC | CASSHSPGHLLPVDYGYTF
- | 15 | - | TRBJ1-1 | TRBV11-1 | TGTGCCAGCAGCCCCATCGGACTGAAGAACACTGAAGCTTTCTTT | CASSPIGLKNTEAFF
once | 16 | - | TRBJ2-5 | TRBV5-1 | TGCGCCAGCAGCTTGAACACTAGGCGGTTCGGAGAGACCCAGTACTTC | CASSLNTRRFGETQYF
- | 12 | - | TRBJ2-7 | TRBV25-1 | TGTGCCAGCAGTGAATCGGGGTACGAGCAGTACTTC | CASSESGYEQYF
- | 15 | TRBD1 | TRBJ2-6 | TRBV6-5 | TGTGCCAGCAGTGGGACAGGCGTTTTAGGCGACGTCCTGACTTTC | CASSGTGVLGDVLTF
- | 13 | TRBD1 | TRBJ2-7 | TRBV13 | TGTGCCAGCAGCTTAAACAGGGGGCATGAGCAGTACTTC | CASSLNRGHEQYF
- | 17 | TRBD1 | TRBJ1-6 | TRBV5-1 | TGCGCCAGCAGCCCCGGAGGATTGACAGGGAGGAATTCACCCCTCCACTTT | CASSPGGLTGRNSPLHF
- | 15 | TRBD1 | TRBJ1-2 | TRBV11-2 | TGTGCCAGCAGCCCTCCCCCCGACAGGGGCTATGGCTACACCTTC | CASSPPPDRGYGYTF
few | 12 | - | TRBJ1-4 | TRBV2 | TGTGCCAGCAGTGAAGACCGGGAAAAACTGTTTTTT | CASSEDREKLFF
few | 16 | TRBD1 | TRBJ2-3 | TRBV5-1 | TGCGCCAGTGGGGCTCGAGGGGGCCCCAGCACAGATACGCAGTATTTT | CASGARGGPSTDTQYF
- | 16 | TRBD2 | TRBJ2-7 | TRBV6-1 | TGTGCCAGCAGTGACCTCAGCGGGGGGCCAACCTACGAGCAGTACTTC | CASSDLSGGPTYEQYF
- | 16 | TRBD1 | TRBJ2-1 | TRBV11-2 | TGTGCCAGCAGCTTAGTGAGGACAGGGATCTCGAATGAGCAGTTCTTC | CASSLVRTGISNEQFF
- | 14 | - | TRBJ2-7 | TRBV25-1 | TGTGCCAGCAGTGAACCGACAGTAGACTACGAGCAGTACTTC | CASSEPTVDYEQYF
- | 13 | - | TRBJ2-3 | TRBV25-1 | TGTGCCAGCATGGGGGGAGGAACAGATACGCAGTATTTT | CASMGGGTDTQYF